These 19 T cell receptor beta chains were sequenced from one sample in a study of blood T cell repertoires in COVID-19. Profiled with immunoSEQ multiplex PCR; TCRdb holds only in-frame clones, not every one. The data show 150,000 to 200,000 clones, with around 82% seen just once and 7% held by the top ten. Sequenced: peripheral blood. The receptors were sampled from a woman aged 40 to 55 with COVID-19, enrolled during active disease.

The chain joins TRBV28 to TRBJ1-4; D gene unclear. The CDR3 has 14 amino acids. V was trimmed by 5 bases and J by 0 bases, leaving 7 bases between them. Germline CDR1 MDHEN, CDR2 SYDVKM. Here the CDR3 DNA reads TGTGCCAGCAGTCTTCTAGCAACTAATGAAAAACTGTTTTTT. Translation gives CASSLLATNEKLFF.

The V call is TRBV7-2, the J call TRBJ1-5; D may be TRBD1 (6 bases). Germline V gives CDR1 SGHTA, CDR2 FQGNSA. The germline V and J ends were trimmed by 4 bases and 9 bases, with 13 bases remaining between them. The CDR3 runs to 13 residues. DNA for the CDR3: TGTGCCAGCAGCTCGGGCCAGGGGTGGCCCCAGCATTTT. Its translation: CASSSGQGWPQHF. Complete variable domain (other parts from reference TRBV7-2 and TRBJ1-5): GAGVSQSPSNKVTEKGKDVELRCDPISGHTALYWYRQSLGQGLEFLIYFQGNSAPDKSGLPSDRFSAERTGGSVSTLTIQRTQQEDSAVYLCASSSGQGWPQHFGDGTRLSIL.

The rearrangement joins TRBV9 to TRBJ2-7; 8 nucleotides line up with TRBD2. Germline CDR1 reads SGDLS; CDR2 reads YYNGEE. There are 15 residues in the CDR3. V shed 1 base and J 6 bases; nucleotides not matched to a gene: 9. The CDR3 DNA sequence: TGTGCCAGCAGCGTAACGGGAGGGATGACGGGCGAGCAGTACTTC. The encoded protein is CASSVTGGMTGEQYF. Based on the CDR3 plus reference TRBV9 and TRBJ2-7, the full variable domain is DSGVTQTPKHLITATGQRVTLRCSPRSGDLSVYWYQQSLDQGLQFLIQYYNGEERAKGNILERFSAQQFPDLHSELNLSSLELGDSALYFCASSVTGGMTGEQYFGPGTRLTVT.

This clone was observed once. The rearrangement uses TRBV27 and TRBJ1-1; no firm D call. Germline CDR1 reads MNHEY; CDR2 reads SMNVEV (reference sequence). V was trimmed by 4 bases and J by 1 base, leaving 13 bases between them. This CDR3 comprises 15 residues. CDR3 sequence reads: CASSSFTSGNTEAFF. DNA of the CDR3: TGTGCCAGCAGTTCCTTTACGAGTGGGAACACTGAAGCTTTCTTT.

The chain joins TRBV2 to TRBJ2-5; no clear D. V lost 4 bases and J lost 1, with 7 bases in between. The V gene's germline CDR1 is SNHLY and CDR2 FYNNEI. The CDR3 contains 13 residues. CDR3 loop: CASSGSSQETQYF. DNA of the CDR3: TGTGCCAGCAGTGGTTCGTCCCAAGAGACCCAGTACTTC.

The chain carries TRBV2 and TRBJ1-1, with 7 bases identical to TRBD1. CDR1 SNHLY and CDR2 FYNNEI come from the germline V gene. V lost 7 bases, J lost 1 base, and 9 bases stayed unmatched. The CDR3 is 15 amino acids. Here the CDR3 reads CASTQNAGGNTEAFF. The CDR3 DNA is TGTGCCAGCACGCAGAACGCAGGGGGGAACACTGAAGCTTTCTTT. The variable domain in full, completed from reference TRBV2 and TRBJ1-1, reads EPEVTQTPSHQVTQMGQEVILRCVPISNHLYFYWYRQILGQKVEFLVSFYNNEISEKSEIFDDQFSVERPDGSNFTLKIRSTKLEDSAMYFCASTQNAGGNTEAFFGQGTRLTVV.

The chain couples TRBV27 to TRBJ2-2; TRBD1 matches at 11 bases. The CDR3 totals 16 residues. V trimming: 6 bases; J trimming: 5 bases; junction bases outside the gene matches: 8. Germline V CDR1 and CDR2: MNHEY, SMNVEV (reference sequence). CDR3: CASRTHGTGGTGELFF. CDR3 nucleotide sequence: TGTGCCAGCAGAACGCACGGGACAGGGGGTACCGGGGAGCTGTTTTTT.

This CDR3 reads CASSPTGGLNTIYF. CDR3 DNA sequence: TGTGCCAGCAGTCCGACAGGGGGCCTAAACACCATATATTTT. This chain uses TRBV28 with TRBJ1-3; TRBD1 matches at 10 bases. The CDR3 has 14 residues. Germline loops: CDR1 MDHEN, CDR2 SYDVKM. V trimming: 5 bases; J trimming: 6 bases; junction bases outside the gene matches: 4.

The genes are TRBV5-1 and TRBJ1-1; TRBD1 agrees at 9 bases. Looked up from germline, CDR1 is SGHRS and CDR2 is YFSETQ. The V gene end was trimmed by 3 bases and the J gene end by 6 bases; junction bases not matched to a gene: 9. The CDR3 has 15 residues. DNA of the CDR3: TGCGCCAGCAGCTCGAGCCGGGGACAGGGCTCTGAAGCTTTCTTT. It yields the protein CASSSSRGQGSEAFF.

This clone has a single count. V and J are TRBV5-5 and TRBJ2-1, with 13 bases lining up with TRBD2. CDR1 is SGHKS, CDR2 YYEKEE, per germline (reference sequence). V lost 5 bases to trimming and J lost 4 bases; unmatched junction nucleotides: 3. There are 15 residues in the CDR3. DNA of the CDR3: TGTGCCAGCAGTTCGACTAGCGGGGGGTACAATGAGCAGTTCTTC. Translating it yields CASSSTSGGYNEQFF. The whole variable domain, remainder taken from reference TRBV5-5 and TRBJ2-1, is DAGVTQSPTHLIKTRGQQVTLRCSPISGHKSVSWYQQVLGQGPQFIFQYYEKEERGRGNFPDRFSARQFPNYSSELNVNALLLGDSALYLCASSSTSGGYNEQFFGPGTRLTVL.

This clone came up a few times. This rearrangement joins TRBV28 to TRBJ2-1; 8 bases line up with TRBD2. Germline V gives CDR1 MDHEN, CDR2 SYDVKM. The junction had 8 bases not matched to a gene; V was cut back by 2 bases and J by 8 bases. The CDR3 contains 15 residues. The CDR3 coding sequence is TGTGCCAGCAGTTTAAGGTTAGCGGGAAAGGATGAGCAGTTCTTC. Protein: CASSLRLAGKDEQFF.

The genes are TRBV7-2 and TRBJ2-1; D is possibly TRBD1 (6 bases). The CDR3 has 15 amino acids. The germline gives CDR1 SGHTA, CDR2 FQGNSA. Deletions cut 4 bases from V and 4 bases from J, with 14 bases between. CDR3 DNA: TGTGCCAGCAGCTCACAGGGAACAACGTACAATGAGCAGTTCTTC. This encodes CASSSQGTTYNEQFF.

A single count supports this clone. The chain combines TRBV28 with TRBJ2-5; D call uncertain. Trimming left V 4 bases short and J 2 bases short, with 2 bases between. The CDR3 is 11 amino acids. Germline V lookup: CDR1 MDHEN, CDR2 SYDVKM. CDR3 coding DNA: TGTGCCAGCAGTTCACAAGAGACCCAGTACTTC. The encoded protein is CASSSQETQYF.

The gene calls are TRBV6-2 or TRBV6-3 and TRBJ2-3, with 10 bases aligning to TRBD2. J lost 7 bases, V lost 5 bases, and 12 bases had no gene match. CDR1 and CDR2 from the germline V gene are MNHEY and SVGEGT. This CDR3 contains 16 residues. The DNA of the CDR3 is TGTGCCAGCAGTCCCGTCGGGACTAGCGCATTATATACGCAGTATTTT. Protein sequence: CASSPVGTSALYTQYF.

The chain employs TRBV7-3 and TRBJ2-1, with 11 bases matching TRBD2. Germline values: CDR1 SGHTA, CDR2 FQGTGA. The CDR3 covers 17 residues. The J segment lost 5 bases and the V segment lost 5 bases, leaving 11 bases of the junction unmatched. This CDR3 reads CASSAQTGLAAHNEQFF. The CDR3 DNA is TGTGCCAGCAGCGCTCAAACGGGACTAGCGGCTCACAATGAGCAGTTCTTC.

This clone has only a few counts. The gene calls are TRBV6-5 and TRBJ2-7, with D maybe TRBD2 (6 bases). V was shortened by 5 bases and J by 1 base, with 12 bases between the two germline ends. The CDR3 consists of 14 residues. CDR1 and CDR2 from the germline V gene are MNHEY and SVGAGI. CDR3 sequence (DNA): TGTGCCAGCAGTCAGCGGGTGACATCCTACGAGCAGTACTTC. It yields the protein CASSQRVTSYEQYF.

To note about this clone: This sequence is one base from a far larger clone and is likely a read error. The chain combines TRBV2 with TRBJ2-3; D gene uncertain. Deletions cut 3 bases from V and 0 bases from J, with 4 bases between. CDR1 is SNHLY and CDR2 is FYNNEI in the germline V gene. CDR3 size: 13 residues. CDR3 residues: CASSETSTDTQYF. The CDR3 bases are TGTGCCAGCAGTGAGACTAGCACAGATACGCAGTATTTT.

The CDR3 protein is CAWGAGINQPQHF. The CDR3 DNA reads TGTGCCTGGGGGGCAGGGATCAATCAGCCCCAGCATTTT. The chain joins TRBV30 to TRBJ1-5; D might be TRBD1 (5 bases). Germline CDR1 reads GTSNPN; CDR2 reads SVGIG (reference sequence). V was clipped by 5 bases and J by 3 bases, with 11 bases between them. This CDR3 spans 13 amino acids.

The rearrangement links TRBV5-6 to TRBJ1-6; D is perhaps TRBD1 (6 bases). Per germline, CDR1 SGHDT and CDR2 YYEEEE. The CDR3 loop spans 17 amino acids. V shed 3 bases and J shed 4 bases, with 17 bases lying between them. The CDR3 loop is CASSSSTGPSYNSPLHF. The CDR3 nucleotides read TGTGCCAGCAGCTCCTCGACAGGTCCCTCTTATAATTCACCCCTCCACTTT.